The text below deals with one T cell receptor beta chain. TCRdb's table, derived via immunoSEQ multiplex PCR, lists solely in-frame clones and lacks some. The sample lists about 79,000 clones, 84% occurring once. The record originates from a study of OX40 agonist ivuxolimab in advanced cancers. The CDR3 sequence is 15 residues long. Germline V CDR1 and CDR2: SGHTA, FQGNSA. V lost 5 bases, J lost 6 bases, and 20 bases lay in between. This sample comprised CD4+ or CD8+ T cells sorted from blood, obtained in a trial of the OX40 agonist ivuxolimab. The chain couples TRBV7-2 to TRBJ2-7, with D possibly being TRBD1 (5 bases). This TCR derives from an adult with an advanced solid tumor such as melanoma, head and neck, liver or kidney cancer. The CDR3 reads CASSIMAQMGLEQYF. CDR3 DNA sequence: TGTGCCAGCAGCATAATGGCCCAGATGGGGCTCGAGCAGTACTTC.